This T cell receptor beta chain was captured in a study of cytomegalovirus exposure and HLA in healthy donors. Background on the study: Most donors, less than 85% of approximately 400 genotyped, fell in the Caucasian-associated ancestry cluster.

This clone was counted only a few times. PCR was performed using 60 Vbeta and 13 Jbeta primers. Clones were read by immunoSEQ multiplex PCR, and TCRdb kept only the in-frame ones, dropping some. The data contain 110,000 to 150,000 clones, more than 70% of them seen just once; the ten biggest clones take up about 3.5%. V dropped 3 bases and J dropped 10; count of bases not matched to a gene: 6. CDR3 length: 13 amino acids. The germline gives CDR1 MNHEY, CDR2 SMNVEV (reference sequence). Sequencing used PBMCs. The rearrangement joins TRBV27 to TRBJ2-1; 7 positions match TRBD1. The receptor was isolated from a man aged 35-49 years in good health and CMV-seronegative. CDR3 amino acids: CASSFADRDEQFF. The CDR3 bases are TGTGCCAGCAGTTTCGCAGACAGGGACGAGCAGTTCTTC.